Following are 9 T cell receptor beta chains from one sample sequenced in a study of T cells in localized non-small cell lung cancer. Sequencing used immunoSEQ multiplex PCR; TCRdb keeps in-frame clones, though not all of them. The sample shows 55,000 to 80,000 clones, roughly four fifths of them seen only once. The specimen was peripheral blood, collected before any cancer treatment. The origin of the receptors is a female donor of 60 years or more with stage I lung adenocarcinoma.

The chain combines TRBV7-9 with TRBJ1-2; the D is unclear. The V gene lost 5 bases and the J gene lost 0 bases, with 7 bases spanning the gap. From germline, CDR1 is SEHNR and CDR2 FQNEAQ (reference sequence). The CDR3 has 13 residues. CDR3 nucleotides: TGTGCCAGCAGCGGGCCCTCTAACTATGGCTACACCTTC. Encoded protein: CASSGPSNYGYTF. Based on the CDR3 plus reference TRBV7-9 and TRBJ1-2, the full variable domain is DTGVSQNPRHKITKRGQNVTFRCDPISEHNRLYWYRQTLGQGPEFLTYFQNEAQLEKSRLLSDRFSAERPKGSFSTLEIQRTEQGDSAMYLCASSGPSNYGYTFGSGTRLTVV.

The genes are TRBV6-1 and TRBJ1-3; D is unclear. The germline gives CDR1 MNHNS, CDR2 SASEGT. The CDR3 spans 15 residues. The ends were cut back, 4 bases at V and 0 bases at J, with 10 bases in the middle. The CDR3 DNA is TGTGCCAGCAGTGCGGCTTCCCTCTCTGGAAACACCATATATTTT. Translation: CASSAASLSGNTIYF.

The J gene is TRBJ2-6, the V gene TRBV9; 9 nucleotides align to TRBD1. The CDR3 loop spans 14 amino acids. Germline V lookup: CDR1 SGDLS, CDR2 YYNGEE. With V trimmed by 7 bases and J by 1 base, 0 bases remained unmatched. The CDR3 DNA reads TGTGCCAGCGGACAGGGGTCTGGGGCCAACGTCCTGACTTTC. It specifies CASGQGSGANVLTF.

V usage is TRBV2 and J usage is TRBJ2-2, with D possibly matching TRBD2 (7 bases). Trimming removed 3 bases at V and 4 bases at J, with 15 bases between. This CDR3 comprises 16 residues. CDR1 is SNHLY, CDR2 FYNNEI, per germline. CDR3 nucleotides: TGTGCCAGCAGTGACTCGGGGGGCGCGGTCACCGGGGAGCTGTTTTTT. Protein: CASSDSGGAVTGELFF.

This chain joins TRBV6-5 and TRBJ2-3; tentative D call: TRBD2 (5 bases). This CDR3 contains 14 residues. V gave up 0 bases and J gave up 9 bases, with 13 bases separating them. Germline CDR1 reads MNHEY; CDR2 reads SVGAGI. In nucleotides, the CDR3 is TGTGCCAGCAGTTACTCGAAGTACTCTAGCACGCAGTATTTT. It is translated as CASSYSKYSSTQYF.

The V gene is TRBV7-8, the J gene TRBJ2-2; TRBD2 might be the D (5 bases). Trimming removed 5 bases from V and 5 bases from J, with 15 bases in between. CDR3 length equals 15 residues. Germline V lookup: CDR1 SGHVS, CDR2 FQNEAQ. The CDR3, as DNA: TGTGCCAGCAGCCAACGGGAAAAAAATACCGGGGAGCTGTTTTTT. Translated: CASSQREKNTGELFF.

The chain links TRBV5-6 to TRBJ2-2, with a weak D call TRBD2 (6 bases). From germline, CDR1 is SGHDT and CDR2 YYEEEE. CDR3 size: 16 residues. V lost 4 bases to trimming and J lost 4 bases, with 17 bases between them. The CDR3 sequence is CASSRTGEGFTGELFF. The DNA for the CDR3 is TGTGCCAGCAGCCGGACGGGGGAAGGGTTCACCGGGGAGCTGTTTTTT.

The chain is built from TRBV6-6 and TRBJ1-1; D possibly corresponds to TRBD1 (5 bases). The CDR3 loop spans 11 amino acids. Trimming removed 9 bases at V and 1 base at J, with 6 bases between. In germline, CDR1 is MNHNY, CDR2 SVGAGI (reference sequence). The CDR3 sequence is CASTGNTEAFF. Here the CDR3 DNA reads TGTGCCAGTACAGGGAACACTGAAGCTTTCTTT.

The chain links TRBV5-1 to TRBJ2-7; 9 nucleotides align to TRBD2. The CDR3 has 15 residues. The V gene end was trimmed by 4 bases and the J gene end by 7 bases; junction bases not matched to a gene: 12. Germline-derived CDR1 and CDR2 are SGHRS and YFSETQ. The CDR3 DNA is TGCGCCAGCAGCCCAGGGGCGGGAGGGCCTGGGGAGCAGTACTTC. It is translated as CASSPGAGGPGEQYF.